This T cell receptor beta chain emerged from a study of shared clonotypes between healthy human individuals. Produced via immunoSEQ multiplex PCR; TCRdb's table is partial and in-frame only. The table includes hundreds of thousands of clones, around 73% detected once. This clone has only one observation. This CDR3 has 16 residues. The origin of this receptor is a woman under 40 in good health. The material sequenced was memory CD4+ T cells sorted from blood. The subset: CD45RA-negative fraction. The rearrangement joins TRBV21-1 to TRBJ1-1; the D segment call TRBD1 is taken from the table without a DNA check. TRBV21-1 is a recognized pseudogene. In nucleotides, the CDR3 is TGTGCCAGCAGCAAAACCGGGACAGGCGACAACACTGAAGCTTTCTTT. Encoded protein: CASSKTGTGDNTEAFF.